This T cell receptor (beta chain) comes out of a study of shared clonotypes between healthy human individuals. The data were produced by immunoSEQ multiplex PCR, yet TCRdb's version contains in-frame clones alone and is incomplete. Counted here are approximately 100,000 clones, about 66% occurring once; the ten biggest clones make up approximately 25%. This clone was seen at least ten times. Germline lookup yields CDR1 MGHRA and CDR2 YSYEKL. Trimming removed 3 bases at V and 5 bases at J, with 14 bases between. This CDR3 has 15 residues. Sequenced material: memory CD8+ T cells sorted from blood. Subset indicated: CD45RO+ cells pooled with CCR7-negative TemRA cells. The genes are TRBV4-1 and TRBJ2-1; D is ambiguous. This TCR derives from a woman younger than 45 in good health. The CDR3 region has the DNA TGCGCCAGCAGCCATATAAAAACTGGAGACAATGAGCAGTTCTTC. Translating it yields CASSHIKTGDNEQFF.